One T cell receptor (beta chain) is described in this entry. The CDR3 has 10 amino acids. Germline V gene sequence: CDR1 MNHNY, CDR2 SVGAGI (reference sequence). With 8 bases removed from V and 12 bases from J, the gap between germline ends came to 13 bases. Only in-frame clones appear in the TCRdb table, and some are missing; sequencing was by immunoSEQ multiplex PCR. This table has approximately 150,000 clones, around 85% appearing once. These data come from a study of T cell responses to AZD1222 COVID-19 vaccine. V and J are TRBV6-6 and TRBJ1-2; D call uncertain. The specimen comprised peripheral blood, sampled 28 days after the second AZD1222 dose. This sequence was found in an adult who received the AZD1222 COVID-19 vaccine. This chain's CDR3 is CASGSGGDTF. The DNA of the CDR3 is TGTGCCAGCGGATCCGGTGGGGACACCTTC.